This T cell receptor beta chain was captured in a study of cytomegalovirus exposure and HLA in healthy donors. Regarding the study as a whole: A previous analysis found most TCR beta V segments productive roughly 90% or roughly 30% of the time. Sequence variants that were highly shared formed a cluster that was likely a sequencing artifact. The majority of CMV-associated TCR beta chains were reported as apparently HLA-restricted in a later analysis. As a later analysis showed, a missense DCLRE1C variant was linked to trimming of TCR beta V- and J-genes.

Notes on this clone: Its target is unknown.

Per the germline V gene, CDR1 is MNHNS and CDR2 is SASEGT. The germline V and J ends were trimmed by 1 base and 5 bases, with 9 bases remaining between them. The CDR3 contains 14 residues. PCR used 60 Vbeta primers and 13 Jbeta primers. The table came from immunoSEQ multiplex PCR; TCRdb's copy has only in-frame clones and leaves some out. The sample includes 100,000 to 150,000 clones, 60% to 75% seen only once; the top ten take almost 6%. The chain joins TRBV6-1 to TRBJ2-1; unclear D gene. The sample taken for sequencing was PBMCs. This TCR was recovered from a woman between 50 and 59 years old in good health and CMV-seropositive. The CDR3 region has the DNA TGTGCCAGCAGTGAAGGTTTCCAGAACAATGAGCAGTTCTTC. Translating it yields CASSEGFQNNEQFF.